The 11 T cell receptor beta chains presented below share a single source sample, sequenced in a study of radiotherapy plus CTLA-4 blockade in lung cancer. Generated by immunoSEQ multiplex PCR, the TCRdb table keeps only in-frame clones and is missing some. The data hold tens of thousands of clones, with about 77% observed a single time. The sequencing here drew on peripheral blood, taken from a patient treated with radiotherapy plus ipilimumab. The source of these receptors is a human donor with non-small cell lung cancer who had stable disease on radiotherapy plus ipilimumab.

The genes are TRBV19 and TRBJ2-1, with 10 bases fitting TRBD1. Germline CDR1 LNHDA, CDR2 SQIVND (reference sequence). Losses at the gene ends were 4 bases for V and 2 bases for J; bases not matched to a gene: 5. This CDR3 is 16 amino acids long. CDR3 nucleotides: TGTGCCAGTAGTAGGGGACAGGGGATCCCCTACAATGAGCAGTTCTTC. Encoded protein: CASSRGQGIPYNEQFF.

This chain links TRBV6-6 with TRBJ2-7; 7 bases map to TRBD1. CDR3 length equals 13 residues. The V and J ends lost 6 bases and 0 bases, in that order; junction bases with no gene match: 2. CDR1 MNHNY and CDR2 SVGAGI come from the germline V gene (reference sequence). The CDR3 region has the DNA TGTGCCAGCAGCGGGACAGCCTCCTACGAGCAGTACTTC. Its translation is CASSGTASYEQYF.

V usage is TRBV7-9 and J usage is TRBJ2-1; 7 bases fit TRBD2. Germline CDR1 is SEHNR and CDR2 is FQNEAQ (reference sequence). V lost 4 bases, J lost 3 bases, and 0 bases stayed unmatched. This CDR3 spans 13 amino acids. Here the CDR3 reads CASSSSGYNEQFF. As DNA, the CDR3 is TGTGCCAGCAGCTCTAGCGGCTACAATGAGCAGTTCTTC.

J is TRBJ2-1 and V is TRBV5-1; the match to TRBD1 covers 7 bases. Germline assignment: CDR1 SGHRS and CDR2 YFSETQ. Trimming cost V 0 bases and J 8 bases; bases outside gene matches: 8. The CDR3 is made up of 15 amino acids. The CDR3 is CASSLAAGGLYEQFF. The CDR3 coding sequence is TGCGCCAGCAGCTTGGCGGCAGGGGGTTTATATGAGCAGTTCTTC. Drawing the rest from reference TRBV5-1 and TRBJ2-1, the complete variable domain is KAGVTQTPRYLIKTRGQQVTLSCSPISGHRSVSWYQQTPGQGLQFLFEYFSETQRNKGNFPGRFSGRQFSNSRSEMNVSTLELGDSALYLCASSLAAGGLYEQFFGPGTRLTVL.

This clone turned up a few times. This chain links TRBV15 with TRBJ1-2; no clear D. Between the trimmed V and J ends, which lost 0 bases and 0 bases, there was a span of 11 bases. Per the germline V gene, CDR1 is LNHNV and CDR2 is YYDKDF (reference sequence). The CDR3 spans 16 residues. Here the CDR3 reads CATSRESVNSNYGYTF. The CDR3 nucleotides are TGTGCCACCAGCAGAGAGAGTGTCAACTCTAACTATGGCTACACCTTC.

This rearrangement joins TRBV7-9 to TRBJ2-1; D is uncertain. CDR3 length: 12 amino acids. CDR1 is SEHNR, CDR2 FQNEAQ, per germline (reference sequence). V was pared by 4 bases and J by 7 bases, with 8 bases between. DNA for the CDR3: TGTGCCAGCAGCTATGGCTCAAATGAGCAGTTCTTC. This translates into CASSYGSNEQFF.

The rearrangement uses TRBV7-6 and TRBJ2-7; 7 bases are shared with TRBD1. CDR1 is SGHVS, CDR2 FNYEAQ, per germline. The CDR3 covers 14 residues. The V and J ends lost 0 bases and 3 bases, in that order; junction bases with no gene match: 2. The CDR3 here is CASSLASGGYEQYF. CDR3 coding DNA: TGTGCCAGCAGCTTAGCCTCAGGGGGCTACGAGCAGTACTTC.

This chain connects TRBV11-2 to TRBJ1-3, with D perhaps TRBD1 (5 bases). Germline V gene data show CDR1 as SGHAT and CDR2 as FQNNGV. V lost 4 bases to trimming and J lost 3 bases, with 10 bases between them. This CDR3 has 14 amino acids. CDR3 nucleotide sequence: TGTGCCAGCAGCTGGGGCATCGTTGGAAACACCATATATTTT. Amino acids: CASSWGIVGNTIYF. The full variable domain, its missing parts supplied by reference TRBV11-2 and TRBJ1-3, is EAGVAQSPRYKIIEKRQSVAFWCNPISGHATLYWYQQILGQGPKLLIQFQNNGVVDDSQLPKDRFSAERLKGVDSTLKIQPAKLEDSAVYLCASSWGIVGNTIYFGEGSWLTVV.

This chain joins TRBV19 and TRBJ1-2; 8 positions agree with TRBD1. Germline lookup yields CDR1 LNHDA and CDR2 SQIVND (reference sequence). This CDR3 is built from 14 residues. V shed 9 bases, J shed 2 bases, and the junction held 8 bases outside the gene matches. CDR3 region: CASSGQGPNYGYTF. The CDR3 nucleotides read TGTGCCAGCAGCGGACAGGGCCCGAACTATGGCTACACCTTC.

The CDR3 sequence: CASSQDLAGNYGYTF. DNA of the CDR3: TGCGCCAGCAGCCAAGATTTGGCGGGGAACTATGGCTACACCTTC. V and J are TRBV4-1 and TRBJ1-2; D ambiguous. The V end lost 0 bases, the J end lost 2 bases, and 10 bases lay between the germline ends. The CDR3 is 15 amino acids. Germline loops: CDR1 MGHRA, CDR2 YSYEKL.

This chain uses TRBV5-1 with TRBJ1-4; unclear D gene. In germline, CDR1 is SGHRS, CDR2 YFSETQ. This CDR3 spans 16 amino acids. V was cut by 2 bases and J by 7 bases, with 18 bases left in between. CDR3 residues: CASSFGTQPAAEKLFF. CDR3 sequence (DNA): TGCGCCAGCAGCTTTGGAACCCAACCGGCGGCTGAAAAACTGTTTTTT.